This entry is about one T cell receptor (beta chain). Antigen unknown. In the same sample, other DNA sequences code for this CDR3. The sample is drawn from a study of shared clonotypes between healthy human individuals. Study summary: With ages of 18 to 49, the donors were a couple of women and three men. General study points: The low donor count limited represented genetic and exposure-history diversity.

Using immunoSEQ multiplex PCR, the repertoire was profiled, and TCRdb retains in-frame clones only, with some absent. The sample consists of about 2 million clones, about 95% of them appearing once. Germline values: CDR1 SGHDT, CDR2 YYEEEE. Trimming stripped 3 bases from V and 2 bases from J, with 8 bases between. The CDR3 consists of 13 residues. Naive CD8 cells were CD45RO-negative, positively selected for CCR7, excluding terminally differentiated effector memory CD45RA+ cells. This chain uses TRBV5-6 with TRBJ1-2; D call uncertain. This receptor was identified in a man aged 18 to 35 in good health. The sequenced material came from naive CD8+ T cells sorted from blood. CDR3 nucleotides: TGTGCCAGCAGCTCGGACGGGAACTATGGCTACACCTTC. Translation: CASSSDGNYGYTF.